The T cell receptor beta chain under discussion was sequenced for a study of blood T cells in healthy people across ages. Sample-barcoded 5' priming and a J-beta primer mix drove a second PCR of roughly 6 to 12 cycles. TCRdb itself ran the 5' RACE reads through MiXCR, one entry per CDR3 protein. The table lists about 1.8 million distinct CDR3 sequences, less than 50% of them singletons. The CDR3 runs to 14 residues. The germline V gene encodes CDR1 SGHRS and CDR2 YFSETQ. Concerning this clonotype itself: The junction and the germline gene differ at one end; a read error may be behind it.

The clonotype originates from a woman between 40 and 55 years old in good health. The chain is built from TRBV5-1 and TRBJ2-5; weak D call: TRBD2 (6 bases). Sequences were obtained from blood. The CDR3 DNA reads TGCGCCAGCAGTAGCCTAGCGAGTAAAGAGACCCAGCACTTC. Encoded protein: CASSSLASKETQHF.